These 9 T cell receptor beta chains were sequenced from one sample in a study of blood T cell repertoires in COVID-19. The assay was immunoSEQ multiplex PCR, and TCRdb's table has in-frame clones only and misses some. Here the sample spans 35,000 to 40,000 clones, roughly 90% being singletons. The source material was peripheral blood. Receptors originate from a man aged 65 to 79 with acute or convalescent COVID-19.

J is TRBJ1-6 and V is TRBV19, with D tentatively TRBD1 (5 bases). Trimming took off 5 bases at V and 8 bases at J, with 16 bases between the two ends. Germline V lookup: CDR1 LNHDA, CDR2 SQIVND (reference sequence). The CDR3 sequence is 15 residues long. This CDR3 is CASSPQQASHSPLHF. The CDR3, as DNA: TGTGCCAGTAGTCCCCAACAGGCTTCCCATTCACCCCTCCACTTT.

The chain joins TRBV5-4 to TRBJ2-2, with no clear D. The CDR3 totals 15 residues. Deletions cut 4 bases from V and 0 bases from J, with 10 bases between. Germline V gene sequence: CDR1 SGHNT, CDR2 YYREEE (reference sequence). The CDR3 DNA follows: TGTGCCAGCAGCCCGGTCTATGCGAACACCGGGGAGCTGTTTTTT. The encoded protein is CASSPVYANTGELFF.

The V gene is TRBV29-1, the J gene TRBJ1-1; possibly TRBD1 for D (5 bases). From germline, CDR1 is SQVTM and CDR2 ANQGSEA. CDR3 length equals 15 residues. Trimming shortened V by 8 bases and J by 0 bases, and 19 bases separated the two germline ends. The CDR3 loop reads CSISRSTVMNTEAFF. The CDR3 nucleotides read TGCAGCATATCGAGATCGACAGTCATGAACACTGAAGCTTTCTTT.

V usage is TRBV2 and J usage is TRBJ2-5; tentatively, D is TRBD2 (6 bases). Trimming stripped 6 bases from V and 9 bases from J, with 8 bases between. The germline CDR1 and CDR2 sequences are SNHLY and FYNNEI. CDR3 size: 10 residues. The CDR3 nucleotides are TGTGCCAGCAGGGGAGGTGCCCAGTACTTC. Translated: CASRGGAQYF.

The chain is built from TRBV7-9 and TRBJ2-3; no reliable D call. Germline V gene sequence: CDR1 SEHNR, CDR2 FQNEAQ (reference sequence). V lost 1 base to trimming and J lost 0 bases, with 5 bases between them. The CDR3 is 14 amino acids. The CDR3 nucleotides are TGTGCCAGCAGCTTAGACGGGAGCACAGATACGCAGTATTTT. This gives the protein CASSLDGSTDTQYF.

CDR3 amino acids: CASSSNPTGGGSPLHF. CDR3 nucleotides: TGTGCCAGCTCAAGCAACCCGACAGGGGGAGGTTCACCCCTCCACTTT. The chain employs TRBV18 and TRBJ1-6; 9 nucleotides align to TRBD1. J lost 9 bases, V lost 5 bases, and 11 bases had no gene match. CDR3 length: 16 residues. Germline-derived CDR1 and CDR2 are KGHSH and LQKENI.

The rearrangement joins TRBV7-2 to TRBJ2-1, with TRBD2 identical over 8 bases. The CDR3 extends over 13 amino acids. Germline CDR1 SGHTA, CDR2 FQGNSA. After removal of 5 bases from V and 7 bases from J, the junction contained 4 bases not matched to a gene. This CDR3 is CASSLGTRNEQFF. The CDR3 nucleotides read TGTGCCAGCAGCCTCGGGACTAGAAATGAGCAGTTCTTC.

V gene TRBV4-2 combines with J gene TRBJ1-5; no firm D call. The V end lost 0 bases, the J end lost 7 bases, and 10 bases lay between the germline ends. Germline CDR1 is LGHNA and CDR2 is YNFKEQ. CDR3 length: 14 residues. The CDR3 DNA is TGTGCCAGCAGCCAAGACAGCCAGGTCCAGCCCCAGCATTTT. Translation: CASSQDSQVQPQHF.

Only one count was recorded for this clone. This chain connects TRBV6-2 or TRBV6-3 to TRBJ2-3; TRBD1 agrees at 7 bases. Germline CDR1 reads MNHEY; CDR2 reads SVGEGT. The V gene end was trimmed by 5 bases and the J gene end by 3 bases; junction bases not matched to a gene: 8. CDR3 size: 15 residues. In DNA, the CDR3 is TGTGCCAGCAGTCCCCTGACAGGGATGACAGATACGCAGTATTTT. Translated: CASSPLTGMTDTQYF.